Listed below are T cell receptor beta chains from one sample, sequenced in a study of glioma-infiltrating T cells after dendritic cell vaccination. Produced via immunoSEQ multiplex PCR; TCRdb's table is partial and in-frame only. The table includes 100,000 or so clones, approximately 80% detected once. The material was blood, obtained after dendritic cell vaccination. Receptors originate from a human donor with glioblastoma. Both conserved end residues are trimmed from each CDR3. Some rows mark clone size as missing; the rest say once, few, many or name a class of expanded clone.

TRBV7-9 NA ASSLGLPGPSGNTIY
TRBV5-1 NA ASSSAGAEQY
TRBV6-5 NA ASRRTGSNYGYT
TRBV10-1 NA ASNSFDRGHGYT
TRBV6-1 NA ASSEALGRMNTEAF
TRBV19 once ASSIRVLNTEAF
TRBV7-9 NA ASSSQAESTDTQY
TRBV2 NA ASRPDRVRGNTIY
TRBV9 NA ASSAPGQPEAF
TRBV5-1 NA ASSLASGGAAQETQY
TRBV9 NA ASSGGLNTEAF
TRBV21-1 once ASSPPSGYTGELF
TRBV5-1 NA ASSLGGLAGGSSYNEQF
TRBV5-1 NA ASSPRLAGVTYNEQF
TRBV6-1 NA ASSERGQYLYGYT
TRBV6-6 few ASRRTGAPNQPQH
TRBV10-3 NA AISDPRQGTFTDTQY
TRBV29-1 NA SVDVTGGTEAF
TRBV5-5 few ASSSKYRDRVLSYEQY
TRBV12-2 NA ASRLIHPGDTEAF
TRBV5-1 NA ASSLGQGGKLF
TRBV20-1 NA SARSPETQY
TRBV2 NA ASSGQGAGFSGANVLT
TRBV5-8 NA ASSLTGGSPYEQY